This T cell receptor beta chain was captured by sequencing in a study of cytomegalovirus exposure and HLA in healthy donors (dated by TCRdb to about 2017). Looking at the study overall: An earlier analysis of approximately 590 of the donors reported about 290 Gb of sequence data and roughly 110 million unique TCR beta sequences from 150 million to 200 million T cells. An early release that covered some 640 HLA-typed donors contained approximately 290 gigabases of sequencing data and approximately 85 million unique TCR sequences. Of the approximately 400 genotyped donors, roughly 76% were placed in the genetic ancestry cluster associated with self-reported Caucasian donors. The study aimed to test whether cataloging public T cell receptors could reveal signatures of past pathogen exposure. The study profiled the T cell repertoires of fewer than 850 subjects by immunosequencing and related them to cytomegalovirus serostatus. Along with the approximately 620-subject first cohort, a separate validation cohort of over 90 different subjects was used. High-throughput TCR immunosequencing, statistical association of individual TCRs with disease status, and machine learning were combined to predict cytomegalovirus infection status. To study patterns of TCR occurrence, a later analysis re-analyzed previously published TCR beta repertoires from 666 donors and added high-resolution HLA genotyping. Rather than drawing on any new phenotypic data, the later analysis identified candidate immune exposures from TCR beta sequences and the way those sequences occurred across donors. An earlier analysis of some 600 of the donors applied high-throughput TCR beta sequencing to assess whether each TCR beta V gene segment acted as functional or pseudogenic. Donor age, sex, ethnicity and CMV serostatus were compiled alongside the repertoire data. A later genetic analysis took genome-wide SNP genotypes for about 55% of the roughly 700 donors and used that subset as a discovery cohort. Every discovery cohort repertoire had been produced on one sequencing platform. Both class I and class II loci were covered by HLA typing, at four-digit resolution. Typing coverage varied by locus: about 629-630 donors for A, B, C, DRB1 and DQB1; roughly 510 for DQA1; about 570 for DPA1; roughly 470 for DPB1. A few DR-DQ haplotypes were treated as single units for association and clustering because of strong linkage in the cohort. Across approximately 420 genotyped donors of the cohort, an average of 235,054 unique TCR beta nucleotide sequences per donor were sequenced, and around 19% of those sequences were non-productive.

The cohort was made up of roughly 670 healthy bone marrow donors. All cohort members were sampled while nominally healthy, although unrecorded immune exposures were likely present. The donor tested CMV seropositive, placing the donor among the roughly 270 seropositive members of the cohort. A peripheral blood sample was collected from each donor, and TCR beta sequencing was performed on peripheral blood mononuclear cells. The Qiagen DNeasy Blood Extraction Kit was used to extract genomic DNA from the blood cell samples. This clone was counted a single time. This receptor's antigen is unknown. No base qualities exist here, and no much larger clone lies one base off it. Study-wide conclusions, independent of this receptor: A cluster of highly shared sequence variants was judged likely to represent a technical artifact of the sequencing pipeline. A few of the identified cytomegalovirus-associated TCR beta chains were confirmed in vitro to be specific for cytomegalovirus antigens. In the study, 164 TCR beta chains were listed as associated with cytomegalovirus. Presence/absence analyses assumed roughly uniform sequencing depth across donors, an assumption that may not hold. A further reported finding was that TCR beta sequences accurately predicted the HLA-A and HLA-B alleles for most subjects in the first cohort. In this cohort, only TCR beta chains were sequenced, and detectable features were limited by the absence of alpha or paired-chain data. The only immune exposure information available for the cohort was CMV serostatus. When HLA alleles, especially DR and DQ, strongly co-occurred, attributing TCR associations to individual alleles was difficult. In a later analysis, HLA-associated TCR beta chains showed more clonal expansion and lower generation probabilities than non-associated chains that were equally common. Most TCR sequences were observed very rarely across donors, whereas some public TCRs were present in many individuals. In a later analysis, most CMV-associated TCR beta chains were found to appear HLA-restricted, with HLA associations seemingly driven largely by CMV exposure. The 87-base-pair reads could not distinguish some IMGT-functional V segments, including TRBV6-2 and TRBV6-3, so those segments were excluded. HLA typing was unavailable for some donors at each locus, so association tests used only the typed subset. According to the authors, the approach could potentially be generalized to other disease states and immunological phenotypes. Linkage disequilibrium might explain the correlated functional status among segregating V segments, but an unknown experimental factor could not be excluded. The classifier was reported to diagnose cytomegalovirus status with high specificity and sensitivity in both the original and validation cohorts. A later analysis found that TCR association rates varied across HLA loci, with DRB1 alleles showing the most associated TCRs and HLA-C alleles the fewest. In a later genetic analysis, fewer N-insertions in productive TCRs were reported among donors in an Asian-associated ancestry cluster than the approximately 630-donor mean. In a later analysis, several top co-occurrence clusters were reported to appear linked to parvovirus B19, influenza, CMV and Epstein-Barr virus. Broadly in line with IMGT annotations, most TCR beta V segments showed up in productive rearrangements about 87% or about 30% of the time in an earlier analysis of 587 of the donors. A later genetic analysis associated a missense DCLRE1C variant with V-gene and J-gene trimming of TCR beta chains, and an independent cohort replicated the association. Because counts were too low, roughly 18 rarely observed V segments, including chromosome 9 orphons, were left out of the earlier analysis of roughly 600 of the donors. Specific HLA alleles were associated with 15,000 to 20,000 TCR beta sequences at a false discovery rate of 0.05 in a later analysis.

Library preparation used the immunoSEQ multiplex PCR assay. For the multiplex PCR, a mixture combining 60 forward primers for TCR Vbeta segments and 13 reverse primers for TCR Jbeta segments was used. A multiplex PCR assay on genomic DNA amplified the CDR3 region of rearranged TCR beta genes. The Illumina HiSeq System was used to sequence the amplified TCR beta libraries as 87-base-pair reads. As for how the authors treated the data: A later analysis tallied 80 million to 95 million unique TCR beta chains across the 666 repertoires, and approximately 12 million of those chains were shared by two or more donors. A nearest-neighbor algorithm error-corrected the raw reads and collapsed the reads into unique sequences, merging closely related sequences to remove PCR and sequencing errors. V, D and J gene segments were assigned by aligning CDR3 sequences to IMGT reference sequences. Each retained sequence needed at least a six-nucleotide match to both a V gene segment and a J gene segment. A rearrangement was called productive if the CDR3 had no stop codons and remained in frame with V and J, and every other rearrangement was called non-productive. Following IMGT convention, CDR3 was defined as the stretch from the second conserved V-encoded cysteine to the conserved J-encoded phenylalanine. The earlier analysis of some 600 of the donors excluded sequences that lacked an unambiguous match to a single V gene segment. In an earlier analysis of approximately 590 of the donors, a V segment was called functional when productive rearrangements were above 56.7%, and segregating when the standard deviation between donors exceeded 5%. To diagnose cytomegalovirus status from the catalog of TCR beta chain sequences, a statistical classification framework was built. In a later analysis, TCR nucleotide sequences were compared against IMGT/GENE-DB human TR gene sequences so that V and J genes could be assigned. Using the TCRdist pipeline, a later analysis assigned CDR3 sequences along with most-parsimonious VDJ recombination scenarios. In a later analysis, every TCR beta chain was defined by the combination of its CDR3 amino acid sequence and its V-gene family, and reads without a unique V-gene family were dropped. To address suspected cross-contamination and a sequencing artifact, a later analysis removed roughly 640 highly shared, low-generation-probability nucleotide sequences. For each public chain, a later analysis derived a clonal expansion index from normalized ranks of inferred template counts within each repertoire. Generation probabilities in a later analysis came from a VDJ recombination model fitted to out-of-frame rearrangements, and those results were checked against IGoR. In a later analysis, hypergeometric tests were used to score TCR-TCR, TCR-HLA and TCR-CMV co-occurrence, with a repertoire-size bias correction applied to TCR pairs. To estimate false discovery rates, a later analysis permuted the HLA or CMV assignments 20 times. In a later analysis, co-occurring TCRs were grouped using DBSCAN, with TCRdist sequence similarity added in when clustering inside HLA-allele-positive subsets. For co-occurrence clustering, repertoires with fewer than 30,000 or more than 120,000 public chains were excluded, along with several repertoires with anomalous nucleotide sharing. The clones in this table, taken by TCRdb from immuneACCESS, are in-frame only. Not every clone is retained; where verified, under half of the shortfall comes from an unresolved V gene, and the cause of the rest is unknown. V, J and clone size are those of that table, while D and trimming were read from the DNA. A total of about 110,000 clones appear in this sample, more than 75% of them only once. 6.1% of the sample comes from the top ten.

V trim: 5 bases; J trim: 6 bases; unmatched bases: 5. From the germline V gene, CDR1 is SGDLS and CDR2 is YYNGEE. From the cysteine through the phenylalanine, the CDR3 covers 13 amino acids. The entry retains the CDR3 DNA only, 39 bases that are in frame from base 1. The chain is made from TRBV9 and TRBJ1-2; the central 9 bases match TRBD1. The sequenced material came from PBMCs. The origin of this receptor is a woman aged 45-65 years in good health and CMV-seropositive. The CDR3 is CASRKTGGHGYTF. Read as DNA, the sequence is TGTGCCAGCAGGAAGACAGGGGGACATGGCTACACCTTC. Here the CDR3 is joined to the reference TRBV9 and TRBJ1-2 genes, and the full variable domain is: DSGVTQTPKHLITATGQRVTLRCSPRSGDLSVYWYQQSLDQGLQFLIQYYNGEERAKGNILERFSAQQFPDLHSELNLSSLELGDSALYFCASRKTGGHGYTFGSGTRLTVV.